These 23 T cell receptor beta chains originate from one sample sequenced in a study of T-cell memory formation after mild COVID-19 (dated by TCRdb to about 2021). The library was prepared using 5' RACE. These reads were obtained on an Illumina NovaSeq 6000. The public reads were quality trimmed at Q25 with fastp and then assembled into clones with MiXCR by TCRdb, keeping productive beta chains. Rows merge per CDR3 protein into single entries with the most common DNA and genes. The sample table holds approximately 260,000 distinct CDR3 sequences, of which under 20% were seen once. Clones ranked in the top ten supply 20% to 25% of the sample. Sequencing was done on a sample of PBMCs or a T cell subset sorted from them (not recorded which). The source of these receptors is a man between 18 and 35 years old who had mild COVID-19 (a few samples of this study predate the infection). The sample titles of this study are shuffled in the database, so cell type and time point are left out; the donor was told from shared clones.

The rearrangement uses TRBV6-6 and TRBJ1-3, with D uncertain. CDR1 is MNHNY and CDR2 is SVGAGI in the germline V gene (reference sequence). The V end lost 6 bases, the J end lost 0 bases, and 9 bases lay between the germline ends. The CDR3 loop spans 14 amino acids. The CDR3 protein is CASSKSDSGNTIYF. In DNA, the CDR3 is TGTGCCAGCAGCAAAAGTGACTCTGGAAACACCATATATTTT.

The chain is built from TRBV29-1 and TRBJ1-5, with 7 bases fitting TRBD1. The V segment lost 4 bases and the J segment 3 bases; nucleotides outside the gene matches: 3. This CDR3 comprises 13 residues. Germline V gene data show CDR1 as SQVTM and CDR2 as ANQGSEA. In nucleotides, the CDR3 is TGCAGCGTTGCCGGACAGGACAATCAGCCCCAGCATTTT. This codes for CSVAGQDNQPQHF.

The V call is TRBV7-6, the J call TRBJ2-1; 7 bases fit TRBD2. Trimming cost V 1 base and J 4 bases; bases outside gene matches: 7. The CDR3 has 16 amino acids. Germline lookup yields CDR1 SGHVS and CDR2 FNYEAQ. This CDR3 is CASSLVSRGIYNEQFF. In DNA, the CDR3 is TGTGCCAGCAGCTTAGTTTCGCGGGGGATTTACAATGAGCAGTTCTTC.

The V gene is TRBV6-2 or TRBV6-3, the J gene TRBJ2-1; possibly TRBD2 for D (5 bases). The V gene's germline CDR1 is MNHEY and CDR2 SVGEGT. The CDR3 sequence is 14 residues long. V shed 6 bases and J shed 4 bases, with 13 bases lying between them. The CDR3 bases are TGTGCCAGCAGGCTAGCTTCGGAATACAATGAGCAGTTCTTC. Its translation is CASRLASEYNEQFF.

CDR3 residues: CASSLEEVETQYF. The CDR3 nucleotides read TGTGCCAGCAGCTTGGAAGAGGTTGAGACCCAGTACTTC. J is TRBJ2-5 and V is TRBV5-5; no firm D call. Trimming pared 0 bases from V and 5 bases from J, leaving 8 bases between. The CDR3 loop spans 13 amino acids. The germline CDR1 and CDR2 sequences are SGHKS and YYEKEE (reference sequence).

This clonotype appeared a few times. The chain is built from TRBV20-1 and TRBJ2-3; D is perhaps TRBD1 (6 bases). The CDR3 is 15 residues long. Germline V gives CDR1 DFQATT, CDR2 SNEGSKA (reference sequence). V lost 7 bases to trimming and J lost 3 bases, with 20 bases between them. The CDR3 protein is CSGYRPGVGTDTQYF. Here the CDR3 DNA reads TGCAGTGGCTACCGGCCAGGGGTGGGAACAGATACGCAGTATTTT.

This clonotype was detected a few times. The gene calls are TRBV7-2 and TRBJ1-5; no definite D call. The CDR3 totals 15 residues. Trimming stripped 5 bases from V and 0 bases from J, with 11 bases between. Germline V gene data show CDR1 as SGHTA and CDR2 as FQGNSA. DNA for the CDR3: TGTGCCAGCAGCACGGACGGAAATAGCAATCAGCCCCAGCATTTT. Encoded protein: CASSTDGNSNQPQHF. The full variable domain, in which reference TRBV7-2 and TRBJ1-5 provide the parts outside the CDR3, is GAGVSQSPSNKVTEKGKDVELRCDPISGHTALYWYRQSLGQGLEFLIYFQGNSAPDKSGLPSDRFSAERTGGSVSTLTIQRTQQEDSAVYLCASSTDGNSNQPQHFGDGTRLSIL.

This clonotype was detected a few times. This rearrangement joins TRBV15 to TRBJ2-5; D perhaps matches TRBD1 (5 bases). The germline V gene has CDR1 LNHNV and CDR2 YYDKDF (reference sequence). Deletions cut 0 bases from V and 3 bases from J, with 8 bases between. The CDR3 totals 14 residues. The CDR3 sequence: CATSRDRGKETQYF. The CDR3 region has the DNA TGTGCCACCAGCAGAGATAGGGGAAAAGAGACCCAGTACTTC. The entire variable domain, with the rest obtained from reference TRBV15 and TRBJ2-5, is as follows: DAMVIQNPRYQVTQFGKPVTLSCSQTLNHNVMYWYQQKSSQAPKLLFHYYDKDFNNEADTPDNFQSRRPNTSFCFLDIRSPGLGDTAMYLCATSRDRGKETQYFGPGTRLLVL.

This rearrangement joins TRBV6-5 to TRBJ1-4, with D unresolved. The ends were cut back, 0 bases at V and 0 bases at J, with 11 bases in the middle. The CDR3 has 17 residues. Germline V gene data show CDR1 as MNHEY and CDR2 as SVGAGI. CDR3 coding DNA: TGTGCCAGCAGTTACTCAGCGGTCGATGCAACTAATGAAAAACTGTTTTTT. This codes for CASSYSAVDATNEKLFF.

This clonotype was seen ten or more times. The chain employs TRBV12-3 or TRBV12-4 and TRBJ1-1; D is uncertain. The CDR3 totals 13 residues. V shed 3 bases and J shed 1 base, with 6 bases lying between them. CDR3 bases: TGTGCCAGCAGTTTCGGAAGGAACACTGAAGCTTTCTTT. It translates to CASSFGRNTEAFF.

The chain joins TRBV5-1 to TRBJ1-5, with D unclear. This CDR3 is 13 amino acids long. From germline, CDR1 is SGHRS and CDR2 YFSETQ. V gave up 6 bases and J gave up 2 bases, with 9 bases separating them. The CDR3 region is CASKEGRNQPQHF. The CDR3 nucleotides are TGCGCCAGCAAGGAGGGCCGCAATCAGCCCCAGCATTTT.

This rearrangement joins TRBV9 to TRBJ2-3; D possibly uses TRBD1 or TRBD2 (5 bases each). Trimming pared 4 bases from V and 6 bases from J, leaving 18 bases between. The length of the CDR3 is 15 residues. Germline lookup yields CDR1 SGDLS and CDR2 YYNGEE. CDR3 DNA sequence: TGTGCCAGCAGCCTACAAGCCGGGTGGGGGGATACGCAGTATTTT. Protein: CASSLQAGWGDTQYF. Drawing the rest from reference TRBV9 and TRBJ2-3, the complete variable domain is DSGVTQTPKHLITATGQRVTLRCSPRSGDLSVYWYQQSLDQGLQFLIQYYNGEERAKGNILERFSAQQFPDLHSELNLSSLELGDSALYFCASSLQAGWGDTQYFGPGTRLTVL.

This clonotype has more than one count but fewer than ten. This chain connects TRBV5-1 to TRBJ1-3, with D unclear. The V gene lost 0 bases and the J gene lost 3 bases, with 10 bases spanning the gap. Germline-derived CDR1 and CDR2 are SGHRS and YFSETQ. The CDR3 loop spans 15 amino acids. CDR3 DNA: TGCGCCAGCAGCTTGGCCGGAGGGCATGGAAACACCATATATTTT. As protein: CASSLAGGHGNTIYF.

The V gene is TRBV4-1, the J gene TRBJ2-5, with 8 bases lining up with TRBD1. From germline, CDR1 is MGHRA and CDR2 YSYEKL. The V gene end was trimmed by 1 base and the J gene end by 5 bases; junction bases not matched to a gene: 6. This CDR3 spans 15 amino acids. This CDR3 is CASSQARGLGETQYF. DNA for the CDR3: TGCGCCAGCAGCCAAGCCAGGGGGCTTGGGGAGACCCAGTACTTC.

There are a few counts of this clonotype. The chain uses TRBV7-2 and TRBJ1-2; 7 nucleotides line up with TRBD1. CDR1 and CDR2 from the germline V gene are SGHTA and FQGNSA. Unmatched junction bases numbered 6, after V lost 0 bases and J lost 5 bases. This CDR3 has 15 amino acids. The chain's CDR3 is CASSLAVTGRYGYTF. CDR3 sequence (DNA): TGTGCCAGCAGCTTAGCCGTGACAGGGCGGTATGGCTACACCTTC.

V gene TRBV4-3 combines with J gene TRBJ2-5; perhaps D is TRBD1 or TRBD2 (5 bases each). The CDR3 loop spans 15 amino acids. Trimming removed 0 bases from V and 7 bases from J, with 15 bases in between. Germline assignment: CDR1 LGHNA and CDR2 YSLEER. CDR3 residues: CASSQESRGPRTQYF. CDR3 sequence (DNA): TGCGCCAGCAGCCAAGAGTCCCGGGGCCCACGGACCCAGTACTTC.

The gene calls are TRBV6-5 and TRBJ2-3; D is perhaps TRBD1 or TRBD2 (6 bases each). The CDR3 is 15 amino acids. Trimming removed 2 bases at V and 2 bases at J, with 11 bases between. Germline CDR1 MNHEY, CDR2 SVGAGI. As DNA, the CDR3 is TGTGCCAGCAGTTACGACGGGGGCGTCACAGATACGCAGTATTTT. This sequence encodes CASSYDGGVTDTQYF.

The chain's CDR3 is CSARAAGAGSIQYF. CDR3 coding DNA: TGCAGTGCTAGGGCGGCGGGAGCGGGTTCCATTCAGTACTTC. The V and J genes are TRBV20-1 and TRBJ2-4; 7 bases align to TRBD2. This CDR3 contains 14 residues. Germline lookup yields CDR1 DFQATT and CDR2 SNEGSKA (reference sequence). J gave up 9 bases and V 3 bases, and 11 bases lay outside the gene matches.

The rearrangement links TRBV5-1 to TRBJ2-5, with D tentatively TRBD1 or TRBD2 (8 bases each). The CDR3 has 14 amino acids. Per the germline V gene, CDR1 is SGHRS and CDR2 is YFSETQ. Trimming took off 7 bases at V and 5 bases at J, with 18 bases between the two ends. The CDR3, as DNA: TGCGCCAGCCGCCGGGGGGGACAGGACGAGACCCAGTACTTC. Protein: CASRRGGQDETQYF.

A note on this clonotype: A much larger clone sits a single nucleotide away, making a read error possible. This chain links TRBV24-1 with TRBJ2-3; no definite D call. Trimming removed 7 bases at V and 2 bases at J, with 3 bases between. Germline CDR1 is KGHDR and CDR2 is SFDVKD. The CDR3 is made up of 11 amino acids. The CDR3 loop reads CATSNTDTQYF. Here the CDR3 DNA reads TGTGCCACCAGCAACACAGATACGCAGTATTTT.

This clonotype turned up a few times. CDR3 DNA sequence: TGTGCCAGCAGTTTAGGAGCGGGGGTCTCCTCCTACGAGCAGTACTTC. Translation: CASSLGAGVSSYEQYF. The J gene is TRBJ2-7, the V gene TRBV12-3 or TRBV12-4; 8 bases fit TRBD2. The CDR3 totals 16 residues. Unmatched junction bases numbered 5, after V lost 1 base and J lost 0 bases.

The rearrangement links TRBV7-9 to TRBJ2-5, with 8 bases lining up with TRBD1. This CDR3 has 16 amino acids. After removal of 5 bases from V and 2 bases from J, the junction contained 10 bases not matched to a gene. The V gene's germline CDR1 is SEHNR and CDR2 FQNEAQ (reference sequence). The CDR3 DNA is TGTGCCAGCAGCCCATACCGGGACAGGATACAAGAGACCCAGTACTTC. Translated, it gives CASSPYRDRIQETQYF.

The chain employs TRBV11-3 and TRBJ2-1; D possibly corresponds to TRBD1 (5 bases). The germline V gene encodes CDR1 SGHNT and CDR2 YENEEA. V was shortened by 5 bases and J by 2 bases, with 13 bases between the two germline ends. The length of the CDR3 is 15 residues. The CDR3 nucleotides read TGTGCCAGCAGCCCGATGGGCAGGGCCTACAATGAGCAGTTCTTC. It is translated as CASSPMGRAYNEQFF.